Listed here are 5 T cell receptor beta chains from one sample, sequenced in a study of shared clonotypes between healthy human individuals. Using immunoSEQ multiplex PCR, the repertoire was profiled, and TCRdb retains in-frame clones only, with some absent. The sample holds millions of clones, 85% to 95% seen once. The sequencing input was naive CD4+ T cells sorted from blood. The subset: CD45RA+ positively selected. Source of these receptors: a man younger than 30 in good health.

The V call is TRBV5-8, the J call TRBJ2-7, with D perhaps being TRBD1 or TRBD2 (5 bases each). Germline lookup yields CDR1 SGHTS and CDR2 YDEGEE. The CDR3 is 15 residues long. V was shortened by 2 bases and J by 2 bases, with 14 bases between the two germline ends. CDR3 region: CASSFEVGDPYEQYF. The CDR3 bases are TGTGCCAGCAGCTTCGAGGTGGGGGACCCCTACGAGCAGTACTTC.

The chain links TRBV7-6 to TRBJ1-6, with TRBD1 as a possible D gene (5 bases). This CDR3 is built from 16 residues. CDR1 and CDR2 from the germline V gene are SGHVS and FNYEAQ. V lost 6 bases and J lost 6, with 18 bases in between. CDR3 in DNA: TGTGCCAGCAGTAATGCCCCAAGGGGTCGTAATTCACCCCTCCACTTT. Translating it yields CASSNAPRGRNSPLHF.

The chain carries TRBV10-3 and TRBJ2-5; D unclear. V lost 4 bases, J lost 2 bases, and 11 bases lay in between. Germline V gene sequence: CDR1 ENHRY, CDR2 SYGVKD. This CDR3 is 14 amino acids long. CDR3 nucleotide sequence: TGTGCCATCAGTGTTCTGTCAGGTCAAGAGACCCAGTACTTC. Amino acids: CAISVLSGQETQYF.

At least ten counts were recorded for this clone. The chain couples TRBV10-3 to TRBJ1-4; TRBD1 is a possible D gene (5 bases). The germline V gene has CDR1 ENHRY and CDR2 SYGVKD. The CDR3 is 15 amino acids. V dropped 8 bases and J dropped 0 bases, with 13 bases sitting between them. The CDR3 region is CAIGTAGTTNEKLFF. The CDR3 coding sequence is TGTGCCATCGGGACCGCCGGGACAACTAATGAAAAACTGTTTTTT.

V is TRBV4-3 and J is TRBJ2-1, with D uncertain. Trimming shortened V by 6 bases and J by 9 bases, and 12 bases separated the two germline ends. Per the germline V gene, CDR1 is LGHNA and CDR2 is YSLEER. This CDR3 is built from 12 residues. DNA for the CDR3: TGCGCCAGCAGTAGGACCCCCGGTGAGCAGTTCTTC. Residues: CASSRTPGEQFF.